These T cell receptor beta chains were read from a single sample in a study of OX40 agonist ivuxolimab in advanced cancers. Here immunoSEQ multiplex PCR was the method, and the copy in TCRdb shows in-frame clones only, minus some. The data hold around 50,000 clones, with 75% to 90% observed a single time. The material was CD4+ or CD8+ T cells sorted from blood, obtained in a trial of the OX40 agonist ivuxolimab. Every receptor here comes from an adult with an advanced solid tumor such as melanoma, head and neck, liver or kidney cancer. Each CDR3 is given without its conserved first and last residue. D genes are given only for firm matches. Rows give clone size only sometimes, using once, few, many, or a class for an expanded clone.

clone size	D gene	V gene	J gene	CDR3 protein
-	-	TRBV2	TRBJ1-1	ASRYGYGTYEAF
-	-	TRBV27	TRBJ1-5	ASSPVGTMQYSNQPQH
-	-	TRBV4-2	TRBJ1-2	ASSPLGDGYT
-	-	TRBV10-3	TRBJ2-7	AIRRDRSGSYEQY
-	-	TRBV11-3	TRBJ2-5	ASSLVGRLQETQY
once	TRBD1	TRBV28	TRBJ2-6	ASIRQGSGANVLT
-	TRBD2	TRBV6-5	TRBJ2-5	ASSPRLAGMETQY
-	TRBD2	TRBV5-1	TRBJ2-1	ASSYAGGPYNEQF
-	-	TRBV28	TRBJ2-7	ASRAGREQY
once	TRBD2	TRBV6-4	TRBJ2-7	VREAGESSYEQY
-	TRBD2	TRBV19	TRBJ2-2	ASSLLAGGPGPSGELF
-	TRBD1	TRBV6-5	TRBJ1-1	ASSSDRDVNEAF
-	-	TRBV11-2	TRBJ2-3	ASSLAGGRIADTQY
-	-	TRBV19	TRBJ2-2	ASHNTGELF
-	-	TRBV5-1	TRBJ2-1	ASNLNGREFYNEQF
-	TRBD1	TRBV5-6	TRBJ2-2	ASSYYRGIAGELF
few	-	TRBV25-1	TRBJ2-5	ASSEDWETQY
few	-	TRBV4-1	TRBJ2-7	ASSFVGGEQY
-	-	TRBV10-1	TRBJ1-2	ASSETGRYGYT
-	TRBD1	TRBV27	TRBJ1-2	ASSITGTGWYGYT
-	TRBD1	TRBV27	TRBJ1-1	ASSLSSEGAEGWRLNTEAF
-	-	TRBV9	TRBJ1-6	ASSAFTSSSYNSPLH
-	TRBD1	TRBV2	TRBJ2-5	ASSRDRPQYQETQY
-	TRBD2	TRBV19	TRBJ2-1	ASSRGLAVTRSYNEQF
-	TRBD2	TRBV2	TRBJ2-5	ASRLAGGHVTQY
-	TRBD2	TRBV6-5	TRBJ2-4	ASRPGGGGDIQY
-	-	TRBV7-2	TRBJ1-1	ASSPRRGSNTEAF
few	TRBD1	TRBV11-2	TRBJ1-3	ASSSLRQGAYGNTIY
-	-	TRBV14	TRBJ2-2	ASSPQGRTGELF
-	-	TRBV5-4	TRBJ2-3	ASSERTTSTDTQY
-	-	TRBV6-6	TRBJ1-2	ASSPGDVYGYT
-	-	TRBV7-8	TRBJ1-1	ASSLARSMNTEAF
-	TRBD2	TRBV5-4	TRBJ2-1	ASSLSGGRRGSSYNEQF
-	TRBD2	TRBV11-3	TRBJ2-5	ASSFRRGDHETQY
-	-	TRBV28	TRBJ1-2	ASSLSLFWGRDGYT
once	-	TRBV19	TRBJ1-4	ASRGVGVPNEKLF
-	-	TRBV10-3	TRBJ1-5	AISQEDQPQH
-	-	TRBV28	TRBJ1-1	ASSPGVEDTEAF
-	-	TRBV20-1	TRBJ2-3	SARFHTQY
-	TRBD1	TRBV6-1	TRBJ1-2	ASRTSGGDYGYT
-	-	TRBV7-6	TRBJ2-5	ASSPRGGPETQY
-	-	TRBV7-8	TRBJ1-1	ASSLYGPGGANTEAF
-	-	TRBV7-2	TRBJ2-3	ASRPSGSDTQY
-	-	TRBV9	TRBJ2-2	ASSVAFGGPGELF
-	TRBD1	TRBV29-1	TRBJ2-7	SVVVRGRKDEQY
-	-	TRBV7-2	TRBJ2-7	ASSLERAYEQY
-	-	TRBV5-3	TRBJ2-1	ARSRVRALSYNEQF
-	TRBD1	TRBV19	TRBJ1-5	ASSIGQAGVPQH
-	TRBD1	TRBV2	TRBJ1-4	ASAPGTATNEKLF
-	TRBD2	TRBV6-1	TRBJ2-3	ASAGDYRADTQY